Listed here are 27 T cell receptor beta chains from one sample, sequenced in a study of type 1 and type 2 diabetes patients. Genomic DNA was the PCR template. Multiplex PCR with 30 forward and 13 reverse primers amplified the TCR beta CDR3. Each CDR3 protein gets one entry after TCRdb re-called the multiplex PCR reads with MiXCR. There are more than 250,000 distinct CDR3 sequences in the sample; around 47% occur only once, and around 13% lies in the top ten. The sample taken for sequencing was peripheral blood mononuclear cells (PBMCs). The receptor set was obtained from a young man with type 2 diabetes.

This clonotype showed up just a few times. The V call is TRBV2, the J call TRBJ1-6; 9 bases line up with TRBD1. This CDR3 has 15 amino acids. Trimming took 6 bases from V and 6 from J; bases not matched to a gene: 6. CDR1 is SNHLY and CDR2 is FYNNEI in the germline V gene. Here the CDR3 DNA reads TGTGCCAGCAGAGAGCTGGACAGGGGTAATTCACCCCTCCACTTT. Residues: CASRELDRGNSPLHF.

V gene TRBV12-3 or TRBV12-4 combines with J gene TRBJ1-1; D gene unclear. The CDR3 is 14 amino acids. Trimming stripped 6 bases from V and 5 bases from J, with 16 bases between. CDR3 bases: TGTGCCAGCAGCGCAAAAGGACGGGCAACTGAAGCTTTCTTT. Amino acids: CASSAKGRATEAFF.

Comment on this clonotype: This may be a read error: a much more frequent sequence differs by one nucleotide. The genes are TRBV12-3 or TRBV12-4 and TRBJ1-2; D is ambiguous. There are 12 residues in the CDR3. The V end was cut by 9 bases, the J end by 6 bases, with 14 bases between. This chain's CDR3 is CASASGSDGYTF. The CDR3 DNA reads TGTGCCAGTGCTTCCGGGTCCGATGGCTACACCTTC.

The J gene is TRBJ2-1, the V gene TRBV5-1; D perhaps matches TRBD1 (5 bases). The ends were cut back, 3 bases at V and 10 bases at J, with 17 bases in the middle. The CDR3 extends over 14 amino acids. The germline CDR1 and CDR2 sequences are SGHRS and YFSETQ. CDR3 sequence reads: CASSSSPGFREQFF. The CDR3 coding sequence is TGCGCCAGCAGCTCCTCTCCAGGGTTCAGGGAGCAGTTCTTC.

CDR3 DNA: TGCAGTGCTAGCCGCACCGGGACTAGCGGGAGTAGGTCCTACAATGAGCAGTTCTTC. Translated, it gives CSASRTGTSGSRSYNEQFF. The V gene is TRBV20-1, the J gene TRBJ2-1, with 14 bases that match TRBD2. This CDR3 spans 19 amino acids. V shed 3 bases and J 1 base; nucleotides not matched to a gene: 11. The germline V gene encodes CDR1 DFQATT and CDR2 SNEGSKA (reference sequence).

This clonotype was counted a few times. The J gene is TRBJ1-6, the V gene TRBV30, with D perhaps matching TRBD1 (6 bases). This CDR3 is 15 amino acids long. Trimming removed 0 bases from V and 7 bases from J, with 13 bases in between. Germline V lookup: CDR1 GTSNPN, CDR2 SVGIG (reference sequence). The CDR3 DNA reads as TGTGCCTGGAGTGTACCTGGACAGTTCAATTCACCCCTCCACTTT. The encoded protein is CAWSVPGQFNSPLHF.

This clonotype appeared a few times. The chain combines TRBV13 with TRBJ1-1; no definite D call. Germline V lookup: CDR1 PRHDT, CDR2 FYEKMQ (reference sequence). V shed 3 bases and J shed 1 base, with 12 bases lying between them. The CDR3 is 15 amino acids. CDR3 nucleotides: TGTGCCAGCAGCTTGTTGGCGTTCACGAACACTGAAGCTTTCTTT. It translates to CASSLLAFTNTEAFF.

This clonotype was seen more than once but under ten times. V and J are TRBV30 and TRBJ1-2, with D unresolved. The CDR3 is made up of 11 amino acids. Germline lookup yields CDR1 GTSNPN and CDR2 SVGIG (reference sequence). With 5 bases removed from V and 8 bases from J, the gap between germline ends came to 12 bases. CDR3 DNA: TGTGCCTGGGCAAGGAGAGGGGGCTACACCTTC. The encoded protein is CAWARRGGYTF.

The chain recombines TRBV25-1 with TRBJ2-7; 7 positions agree with TRBD2. The germline V gene encodes CDR1 MGHDK and CDR2 SYGVNS. The CDR3 spans 14 residues. The V gene end was trimmed by 4 bases and the J gene end by 4 bases; junction bases not matched to a gene: 7. This chain's CDR3 is CASSVGGSYYEQYF. The CDR3 region has the DNA TGTGCCAGCAGTGTAGGCGGGAGTTATTACGAGCAGTACTTC.

This clonotype was observed a few times. The rearrangement joins TRBV12-3 or TRBV12-4 to TRBJ1-4, with D hard to call. This CDR3 comprises 14 residues. The V gene lost 6 bases and the J gene lost 8 bases, with 16 bases spanning the gap. CDR3 residues: CASSHYLDGEKLFF. The CDR3 DNA reads as TGTGCCAGCAGCCACTACCTTGACGGGGAAAAACTGTTTTTT.

This clonotype has just a few counts. The CDR3 protein is CASFSNNSPLHF. Written as DNA, the CDR3 is TGTGCCAGCTTCTCGAATAATTCACCCCTCCACTTT. J is TRBJ1-6 and V is TRBV28; no reliable D call. V lost 8 bases and J lost 5, with 7 bases in between. The CDR3 is 12 residues long. CDR1 and CDR2 (germline): MDHEN, SYDVKM.

This clonotype has only one observation. The gene calls are TRBV12-3 or TRBV12-4 and TRBJ1-2; 7 bases map to TRBD1. With 6 bases clipped from V and 3 bases from J, the junction kept 7 bases outside the gene matches. The CDR3 has 14 amino acids. The CDR3 DNA follows: TGTGCCAGCAGCTCTTGGACAGGCGACTATGGCTACACCTTC. Translating it yields CASSSWTGDYGYTF.

This sequence joins TRBV19 and TRBJ1-2, with D perhaps TRBD1 (6 bases). Trimming took off 5 bases at V and 2 bases at J, with 9 bases between the two ends. The CDR3 sequence is 13 residues long. CDR1 is LNHDA and CDR2 is SQIVND in the germline V gene (reference sequence). The CDR3 here is CASSQGLNYGYTF. In DNA, the CDR3 is TGTGCCAGTAGTCAGGGGCTCAACTATGGCTACACCTTC.

The genes are TRBV20-1 and TRBJ2-3, with 11 nucleotides matching TRBD1. CDR3 length: 16 residues. V lost 4 bases to trimming and J lost 2 bases; unmatched junction nucleotides: 8. Germline loops: CDR1 DFQATT, CDR2 SNEGSKA (reference sequence). CDR3 amino acids: CSATAPGQGDTDTQYF. CDR3 nucleotides: TGCAGTGCTACAGCGCCGGGACAGGGGGACACAGATACGCAGTATTTT.

This chain uses TRBV6-1 with TRBJ2-2; 7 bases fit TRBD1. Per the germline V gene, CDR1 is MNHNS and CDR2 is SASEGT. CDR3 size: 14 residues. With V trimmed by 8 bases and J by 3 bases, 6 bases remained unmatched. This CDR3 is CASAGGLYTGELFF. CDR3 DNA: TGTGCCAGCGCAGGGGGTTTGTACACCGGGGAGCTGTTTTTT.

This clonotype appeared a single time. This sequence joins TRBV2 and TRBJ1-2; 10 bases fit TRBD1. With 6 bases clipped from V and 7 bases from J, the junction kept 5 bases outside the gene matches. CDR1 is SNHLY and CDR2 is FYNNEI in the germline V gene. The CDR3 totals 13 residues. For the CDR3, the DNA is TGTGCCAGCAGGGGACAGGGGAGAGGTGGCTACACCTTC. It specifies CASRGQGRGGYTF.

The gene calls are TRBV19 and TRBJ2-5, with D possibly being TRBD2 (6 bases). V was trimmed by 3 bases and J by 4 bases, leaving 15 bases between them. The CDR3 extends over 15 amino acids. Germline values: CDR1 LNHDA, CDR2 SQIVND (reference sequence). The CDR3 bases are TGTGCCAGTAGTATTCTCGGGGGTCAGGGAGAGACCCAGTACTTC. Protein sequence: CASSILGGQGETQYF.

This clonotype has a single count. One junction end disagrees with the germline gene, perhaps due to a read error. This rearrangement joins TRBV19 to TRBJ2-7; a weak D match, TRBD1 (5 bases). The CDR3 totals 15 residues. Germline V gene data show CDR1 as LNHDA and CDR2 as SQIVND (reference sequence). The CDR3 DNA is TGTGCCAGTAGTTCCGACAGATTAAGCTCCTACGGGCAGTACTTC. Its protein is CASSSDRLSSYGQYF.

The chain couples TRBV27 to TRBJ2-1, with a tentative D call TRBD1 (5 bases). In germline, CDR1 is MNHEY, CDR2 SMNVEV (reference sequence). V was shortened by 5 bases and J by 1 base, with 9 bases between the two germline ends. CDR3 length: 14 residues. CDR3 DNA: TGTGCCAGCAGTACAGGATTATCCTACAATGAGCAGTTCTTC. Its protein is CASSTGLSYNEQFF.

The V gene is TRBV27, the J gene TRBJ2-2; D is unresolved. The CDR3 loop spans 16 amino acids. V gave up 2 bases and J gave up 6 bases, with 16 bases separating them. Germline V gene data show CDR1 as MNHEY and CDR2 as SMNVEV (reference sequence). The CDR3 protein is CASSLPLGPSAGELFF. In DNA form, the CDR3 reads TGTGCCAGCAGTTTACCTCTAGGACCGTCGGCCGGGGAGCTGTTTTTT.

This clonotype was seen more than once but under ten times. The rearrangement links TRBV7-8 to TRBJ1-6, with TRBD1 as a possible D gene (5 bases). The germline V gene has CDR1 SGHVS and CDR2 FQNEAQ. Trimming removed 5 bases from V and 9 bases from J, with 11 bases in between. This CDR3 region has 13 residues. The CDR3 DNA follows: TGTGCCAGCAGCCAGGGAGGTAGTTCACCCCTCCACTTT. This gives the protein CASSQGGSSPLHF.

The chain employs TRBV7-9 and TRBJ2-7; the D gene is possibly TRBD1 (5 bases). The CDR3 runs 17 residues. V lost 3 bases to trimming and J lost 5 bases, with 23 bases between them. Germline CDR1 and CDR2: SEHNR and FQNEAQ (reference sequence). This CDR3 reads CASSFLGSGLLIDEQYF. CDR3 nucleotide sequence: TGTGCCAGCAGCTTTTTAGGCTCAGGGCTGCTAATCGACGAGCAGTACTTC.

This clonotype was observed a handful of times. The V call is TRBV2, the J call TRBJ1-2; no clear D. Germline CDR1 and CDR2: SNHLY and FYNNEI. The V end was cut by 6 bases, the J end by 6 bases, with 23 bases between. The CDR3 runs 16 residues. The CDR3 protein is CASRPPSAPREDGYTF. Here the CDR3 DNA reads TGTGCCAGCAGACCCCCGTCCGCGCCCCGAGAGGATGGCTACACCTTC.

This chain links TRBV29-1 with TRBJ2-7; the D is unclear. The CDR3 runs 11 residues. V shed 5 bases and J shed 3 bases, with 8 bases lying between them. CDR1 SQVTM and CDR2 ANQGSEA come from the germline V gene. The CDR3 sequence: CSVTSYYEQYF. In nucleotides, the CDR3 is TGCAGCGTTACGTCCTACTACGAGCAGTACTTC.

A single count supports this clonotype. The rearrangement links TRBV15 to TRBJ1-5; D unclear. Trimming pared 1 base from V and 5 bases from J, leaving 12 bases between. Looked up from germline, CDR1 is LNHNV and CDR2 is YYDKDF (reference sequence). The CDR3 spans 15 residues. This CDR3 is CATSRGKASDQPQHF. In nucleotides, the CDR3 is TGTGCCACCAGCAGAGGGAAGGCTTCCGATCAGCCCCAGCATTTT.

This chain links TRBV28 with TRBJ2-2; D is possibly TRBD2 (5 bases). The germline gives CDR1 MDHEN, CDR2 SYDVKM. There are 12 residues in the CDR3. V lost 8 bases, J lost 5 bases, and 9 bases lay in between. DNA of the CDR3: TGTGCCAGCCGGGGATTTACCGGGGAGCTGTTTTTT. Amino acid sequence: CASRGFTGELFF.

The genes are TRBV7-2 and TRBJ1-5; a weak D match, TRBD1 (6 bases). The CDR3 sequence is 15 residues long. V gave up 5 bases and J gave up 5 bases, with 16 bases separating them. Per the germline V gene, CDR1 is SGHTA and CDR2 is FQGNSA. CDR3 nucleotide sequence: TGTGCCAGCAGCCTGGAGGGACGGGGGCATCAGCCCCAGCATTTT. As protein: CASSLEGRGHQPQHF.